The 24 T cell receptor beta chains given below trace back to one sample, sequenced in a study of neurological immune-mediated disorders. TCRdb passed the 5' RACE reads through MiXCR, listing each CDR3 protein once. Of around 55,000 distinct CDR3 sequences in the sample, 4% were seen once. The source material was CD4+ T cells from blood. The source is a woman aged 40 to 49 with multiple sclerosis.

In its sample, this clonotype was seen many times. The chain links TRBV7-2 to TRBJ2-1; the D is unclear. The CDR3 loop spans 13 amino acids. V was clipped by 1 base and J by 9 bases, with 10 bases between them. CDR1 and CDR2 (germline): SGHTA, FQGNSA. CDR3 sequence reads: CASSLDGVGEQFF. The CDR3 coding sequence is TGTGCCAGCAGCTTAGATGGAGTCGGTGAGCAGTTCTTC. The full variable domain, with the rest looked up from reference TRBV7-2 and TRBJ2-1, is GAGVSQSPSNKVTEKGKDVELRCDPISGHTALYWYRQSLGQGLEFLIYFQGNSAPDKSGLPSDRFSAERTGGSVSTLTIQRTQQEDSAVYLCASSLDGVGEQFFGPGTRLTVL.

There are many counts of this clonotype. The rearrangement joins TRBV5-4 to TRBJ2-2; D is unresolved. Looked up from germline, CDR1 is SGHNT and CDR2 is YYREEE (reference sequence). V was clipped by 0 bases and J by 8 bases, with 5 bases between them. The CDR3 consists of 12 residues. The CDR3 nucleotides are TGTGCCAGCAGCTTGGTTCCTGGGGAGCTGTTTTTT. Translating gives CASSLVPGELFF.

This clonotype was detected many times. The chain is built from TRBV6-6 and TRBJ1-1, with D perhaps matching TRBD1 (6 bases). Germline V lookup: CDR1 MNHNY, CDR2 SVGAGI (reference sequence). The CDR3 totals 11 residues. Trimming removed 8 bases at V and 11 bases at J, with 15 bases between. The CDR3 DNA reads TGTGCCAGCGCTTCCAGGGGAGAGGCTTTCTTT. It translates to CASASRGEAFF.

This clonotype was detected many times. The gene calls are TRBV5-1 and TRBJ1-3; the match to TRBD1 covers 8 bases. This CDR3 is built from 16 residues. With V trimmed by 4 bases and J by 2 bases, 8 bases remained unmatched. Germline CDR1 and CDR2: SGHRS and YFSETQ. The CDR3 region is CASSTGQVGTGNTIYF. The DNA of the CDR3 is TGCGCCAGCAGCACGGGACAGGTGGGAACTGGAAACACCATATATTTT.

This clonotype was picked up many times. The chain has TRBV5-1 and TRBJ2-2; D unclear. The CDR3 spans 16 residues. CDR1 and CDR2 from the germline V gene are SGHRS and YFSETQ. V lost 0 bases and J lost 0, with 9 bases in between. This CDR3 is CASSLAAITNTGELFF. The CDR3 nucleotides are TGCGCCAGCAGCTTGGCAGCTATAACGAACACCGGGGAGCTGTTTTTT.

This clonotype has a count of ten or more. The rearrangement joins TRBV10-3 to TRBJ1-2, with TRBD1 matching over 8 bases. The CDR3 is 16 residues long. V lost 3 bases, J lost 4 bases, and 10 bases stayed unmatched. The germline V gene has CDR1 ENHRY and CDR2 SYGVKD. As DNA, the CDR3 is TGTGCCATCAGTGACTGGACAGGGAGGAACTTCTATGGCTACACCTTC. As protein: CAISDWTGRNFYGYTF.

The chain employs TRBV7-9 and TRBJ2-7; D might be TRBD2 (7 bases). The CDR3 length is 15 residues. V lost 3 bases and J 0 bases, leaving 12 bases between the germline ends. The germline CDR1 and CDR2 sequences are SEHNR and FQNEAQ (reference sequence). The CDR3 DNA reads as TGTGCCAGCAGCTTGGAGGGGGGGAGCTCCTACGAGCAGTACTTC. Its protein product is CASSLEGGSSYEQYF.

In its sample, this clonotype was seen many times. The gene calls are TRBV5-1 and TRBJ2-7, with TRBD1 identical over 7 bases. The germline CDR1 and CDR2 sequences are SGHRS and YFSETQ. This CDR3 is 14 amino acids long. Trimming cost V 4 bases and J 2 bases; bases outside gene matches: 6. Here the CDR3 reads CASSIQGSPYEQYF. The DNA of the CDR3 is TGCGCCAGCAGCATACAGGGGTCACCCTACGAGCAGTACTTC.

This clonotype was recorded at least ten times. The V and J genes are TRBV6-6 and TRBJ1-2, with D possibly being TRBD1 (5 bases). Trimming pared 0 bases from V and 4 bases from J, leaving 9 bases between. The CDR3 has 14 amino acids. In germline, CDR1 is MNHNY, CDR2 SVGAGI (reference sequence). The CDR3 coding sequence is TGTGCCAGCAGTTACTCGAGCGGGGGCTATGGCTACACCTTC. It encodes CASSYSSGGYGYTF.

This clonotype was recorded many times. The gene calls are TRBV7-9 and TRBJ2-1, with D perhaps matching TRBD1 (5 bases). V lost 5 bases and J lost 16, with 24 bases in between. CDR1 is SEHNR and CDR2 is FQNEAQ in the germline V gene (reference sequence). The CDR3 totals 14 residues. The CDR3 loop reads CASSAQSLGRVYFF. The CDR3 nucleotides read TGTGCCAGCAGCGCCCAATCCCTAGGCAGGGTGTATTTCTTC.

This clonotype was seen at least ten times. The chain joins TRBV2 to TRBJ2-3; TRBD2 might be the D (6 bases). V lost 6 bases and J 0 bases, leaving 13 bases between the germline ends. Per the germline V gene, CDR1 is SNHLY and CDR2 is FYNNEI. The CDR3 totals 15 residues. The CDR3 is CASRSRAGSTDTQYF. The CDR3, as DNA: TGTGCCAGCAGATCTCGGGCGGGGAGCACAGATACGCAGTATTTT.

Ten or more counts support this clonotype. The V gene is TRBV3-1, the J gene TRBJ2-7; D remains ambiguous. The V and J ends lost 4 bases and 7 bases respectively, with 11 bases between them. The germline gives CDR1 LGHDT, CDR2 YNNKEL (reference sequence). The CDR3 extends over 12 amino acids. Here the CDR3 reads CASSRRLDEQYF. CDR3 coding DNA: TGTGCCAGCAGCCGACGTCTTGATGAGCAGTACTTC.

At least ten counts were recorded for this clonotype. The chain employs TRBV20-1 and TRBJ2-7, with 8 bases fitting TRBD1. Losses at the gene ends were 2 bases for V and 4 bases for J; bases not matched to a gene: 7. The CDR3 sequence is 14 residues long. CDR1 is DFQATT, CDR2 SNEGSKA, per germline (reference sequence). The CDR3 DNA reads as TGCAGTGCTAGAACCGGGACAGGTCAATACGAGCAGTACTTC. Translating gives CSARTGTGQYEQYF.

This clonotype was seen many times. The chain uses TRBV5-1 and TRBJ1-4; D perhaps matches TRBD1 (6 bases). Per the germline V gene, CDR1 is SGHRS and CDR2 is YFSETQ. The CDR3 contains 15 residues. V lost 4 bases and J 3 bases, leaving 13 bases between the germline ends. The CDR3 protein is CASSPGGAANEKLFF. CDR3 nucleotides: TGCGCCAGCAGCCCTGGGGGGGCCGCTAATGAAAAACTGTTTTTT.

In its sample, this clonotype was seen many times. This rearrangement joins TRBV5-1 to TRBJ2-1; 7 bases map to TRBD2. The germline gives CDR1 SGHRS, CDR2 YFSETQ. V shed 0 bases and J 10 bases; nucleotides not matched to a gene: 1. CDR3 size: 12 residues. In DNA form, the CDR3 reads TGCGCCAGCAGCTTGGTGGGAGGGGAGCAGTTCTTC. Translation gives CASSLVGGEQFF.

This clonotype was recorded at least ten times. J is TRBJ2-2 and V is TRBV15; D not certain. Germline CDR1 LNHNV, CDR2 YYDKDF (reference sequence). V dropped 4 bases and J dropped 7 bases, with 10 bases sitting between them. The CDR3 is 13 residues long. CDR3 in DNA: TGTGCCACCAGCACGGTGGTTAGCGGGGAGCTGTTTTTT. Translating it yields CATSTVVSGELFF.

In its sample, this clonotype was seen many times. This sequence joins TRBV3-1 and TRBJ2-1, with 10 bases that match TRBD2. Looked up from germline, CDR1 is LGHDT and CDR2 is YNNKEL (reference sequence). The CDR3 contains 15 residues. V gave up 4 bases and J gave up 3 bases; unmatched junction bases: 3. The CDR3 loop reads CASSPASGGYNEQFF. The CDR3 DNA follows: TGTGCCAGCAGCCCCGCTAGCGGGGGCTACAATGAGCAGTTCTTC.

In its sample, this clonotype was seen many times. This chain connects TRBV5-1 to TRBJ2-5, with 9 bases fitting TRBD1. CDR1 is SGHRS, CDR2 YFSETQ, per germline. CDR3 length: 15 residues. After removal of 2 bases from V and 1 base from J, the junction contained 3 bases not matched to a gene. The CDR3 DNA reads as TGCGCCAGCAGCTTTAGGGGACAGGGCCAAGAGACCCAGTACTTC. Protein: CASSFRGQGQETQYF.

This clonotype occurred many times. This chain uses TRBV5-1 with TRBJ2-7, with TRBD1 as a possible D gene (7 bases). Germline V CDR1 and CDR2: SGHRS, YFSETQ. Trimming cost V 0 bases and J 2 bases, with 21 bases left between them. The CDR3 runs 18 residues. The CDR3 loop reads CASSLGPHNRGGTYEQYF. The CDR3 DNA is TGCGCCAGCAGCTTGGGCCCCCATAACAGGGGAGGAACCTACGAGCAGTACTTC.

This clonotype appeared many times. Here the CDR3 reads CSARVRGDTQYF. The CDR3 nucleotides are TGCAGTGCTAGAGTAAGAGGAGATACGCAGTATTTT. The chain carries TRBV20-1 and TRBJ2-3, with D hard to call. Germline V gene lookup returns CDR1 DFQATT and CDR2 SNEGSKA (reference sequence). Trimming left V 1 base short and J 5 bases short, with 7 bases between. The CDR3 has 12 amino acids.

This clonotype has a count of ten or more. This rearrangement joins TRBV20-1 to TRBJ1-1; 8 bases map to TRBD1. CDR3 length: 12 amino acids. The germline V gene encodes CDR1 DFQATT and CDR2 SNEGSKA (reference sequence). Germline trimming cut 5 bases from V and 5 bases from J; bases unmatched to any gene: 4. This CDR3 reads CSASTGGTEAFF. CDR3 in DNA: TGCAGTGCTTCAACAGGGGGTACTGAAGCTTTCTTT.

At least ten counts were recorded for this clonotype. The rearrangement uses TRBV11-2 and TRBJ2-2, with D unresolved. Trimming took off 2 bases at V and 7 bases at J, with 14 bases between the two ends. The CDR3 totals 15 residues. Germline values: CDR1 SGHAT, CDR2 FQNNGV. The CDR3: CASSLTSLLGGELFF. CDR3 DNA sequence: TGTGCCAGCAGCTTAACGTCCCTCCTGGGCGGGGAGCTGTTTTTT.

Many counts were recorded for this clonotype. This rearrangement joins TRBV20-1 to TRBJ2-3, with 8 bases that match TRBD2. This CDR3 spans 14 amino acids. V shed 7 bases and J 5 bases; nucleotides not matched to a gene: 11. Per the germline V gene, CDR1 is DFQATT and CDR2 is SNEGSKA (reference sequence). For the CDR3, the DNA is TGCAGTGGCGGACGTGGCGGGGGGCGAGATACGCAGTATTTT. Its protein product is CSGGRGGGRDTQYF.

This clonotype was seen many times. Written as DNA, the CDR3 is TGCGCCAGCAGCTTTGGTGGTGCCACCGGGGAGCTGTTTTTT. Translated, it gives CASSFGGATGELFF. The chain combines TRBV5-1 with TRBJ2-2; D remains unclear. The V and J ends lost 2 bases and 4 bases respectively, with 9 bases between them. CDR1 and CDR2 from the germline V gene are SGHRS and YFSETQ. This CDR3 has 14 amino acids.